This T cell receptor (beta chain) stems from a study of lymphopenia after photon versus proton radiotherapy. The study, taken as a whole, reports: Only patients who died were analyzed for survival; proton advantage is unproven. After lymphocyte nadir, photon-treated repertoires showed oligoclonal expansion, especially CD8+ Temra.

Sequencing was performed with immunoSEQ multiplex PCR; in TCRdb, only in-frame clones are kept and a portion is missing. Of about 70,000 clones in the sample, roughly 90% are singletons; the top ten hold 2.2%. CDR3 length equals 15 residues. Germline CDR1 and CDR2: LGHNA and YSLEER. Deletions cut 1 base from V and 5 bases from J, with 11 bases between. As for this clone: What it recognizes is unknown.

Sequenced material: peripheral blood, taken from a patient treated with photon-based radiotherapy. The chain employs TRBV4-3 and TRBJ1-4; TRBD1 is a possible D gene (5 bases). This clonotype originated in a woman in her forties with cholangiocarcinoma. CDR3 nucleotide sequence: TGCGCCAGCAGCCAAGGGGAGGGGATAAATGAAAAACTGTTTTTT. Its translation is CASSQGEGINEKLFF.